The 16 T cell receptor beta chains below come from one sample, sequenced in a study of tumor-infiltrating lymphocytes in localized non-small cell lung cancer (dated by TCRdb to the early 2020s). Library generation was performed with the immunoSEQ multiplex PCR assay. TCRdb stores this immuneACCESS table with in-frame sequences only. Part of the clones is absent; in the studies checked, under half of the shortfall reflects unresolved V genes, and no reason is known for the rest. The sample profile shows roughly 8,400 clones; more than 65% of them were found once. The ten top clones hold just over 5% of the sample. The sequencing input was lung tumor tissue. The source is a human donor with non-small cell lung cancer.

The J gene is TRBJ2-3, the V gene TRBV27; D is possibly TRBD2 (6 bases). V was trimmed by 5 bases and J by 2 bases, leaving 11 bases between them. Germline V gene sequence: CDR1 MNHEY, CDR2 SMNVEV (reference sequence). This CDR3 is built from 14 residues. CDR3 DNA: TGTGCCAGCAGTATAAAGCGGGCCACAGATACGCAGTATTTT. Encoded protein: CASSIKRATDTQYF.

The rearrangement joins TRBV6-6 to TRBJ2-3; no clear D gene. Trimming took 4 bases from V and 2 from J, leaving 4 bases between them. The CDR3 covers 12 residues. Germline CDR1 reads MNHNY; CDR2 reads SVGAGI (reference sequence). The CDR3 coding sequence is TGTGCCAGCAGTTCCCTCACAGATACGCAGTATTTT. This gives the protein CASSSLTDTQYF.

Of note for this clone: The germline gene is not matched at one end of the junction; a read error may be the cause. V usage is TRBV7-7 and J usage is TRBJ2-1; perhaps TRBD1 as D (6 bases). This CDR3 has 15 amino acids. CDR1 is SSHAT and CDR2 is FNYEAQ in the germline V gene (reference sequence). The CDR3 nucleotides are TGTGCTAGCAGCTTAAGTCCAGGGGCGCTCAATGAGCAGTTCTTC. The encoded protein is CASSLSPGALNEQFF.

The chain carries TRBV7-9 and TRBJ2-3; 10 nucleotides agree with TRBD2. The CDR3 is 12 residues long. Germline loops: CDR1 SEHNR, CDR2 FQNEAQ (reference sequence). With V trimmed by 5 bases and J by 9 bases, 2 bases remained unmatched. The CDR3 sequence: CASSATSGTQYF. The CDR3 DNA reads TGTGCCAGCAGCGCGACTAGCGGGACGCAGTATTTT.

The V and J genes are TRBV19 and TRBJ1-5; 7 bases align to TRBD1. CDR3 size: 15 residues. With 5 bases clipped from V and 4 bases from J, the junction kept 8 bases outside the gene matches. Germline V gives CDR1 LNHDA, CDR2 SQIVND (reference sequence). The DNA of the CDR3 is TGTGCCAGTAGTTCCGATCAGGGGGTAAATCAGCCCCAGCATTTT. This encodes CASSSDQGVNQPQHF.

The chain joins TRBV5-5 to TRBJ2-2; 11 bases map to TRBD2. Trimming removed 2 bases from V and 6 bases from J; junction bases left unmatched: 3. The CDR3 sequence is 15 residues long. The germline gives CDR1 SGHKS, CDR2 YYEKEE (reference sequence). The CDR3 sequence is CASSFGSGRAGELFF. The CDR3 DNA follows: TGTGCCAGCAGCTTTGGTAGCGGGAGGGCCGGGGAGCTGTTTTTT.

Notes on this clone: The same CDR3 arises from other DNA sequences in this sample as well. The chain has TRBV7-2 and TRBJ2-7, with TRBD1 matching 7 bases. Germline V lookup: CDR1 SGHTA, CDR2 FQGNSA. The V segment lost 2 bases and the J segment 5 bases; nucleotides outside the gene matches: 3. The CDR3 consists of 13 residues. CDR3 sequence (DNA): TGTGCCAGCAGCTTAAGGGACAGAGACGAGCAGTACTTC. Translation: CASSLRDRDEQYF. The entire variable domain, with the rest obtained from reference TRBV7-2 and TRBJ2-7, is as follows: GAGVSQSPSNKVTEKGKDVELRCDPISGHTALYWYRQSLGQGLEFLIYFQGNSAPDKSGLPSDRFSAERTGGSVSTLTIQRTQQEDSAVYLCASSLRDRDEQYFGPGTRLTVT.

In nucleotides, the CDR3 is TGCGCCAGCAGCCTCACGGGACTAACCACAGATACGCAGTATTTT. It yields the protein CASSLTGLTTDTQYF. The gene calls are TRBV5-1 and TRBJ2-3, with 7 bases matching TRBD2. J gave up 2 bases and V 4 bases, and 7 bases lay outside the gene matches. The CDR3 is 15 amino acids. Germline V gene lookup returns CDR1 SGHRS and CDR2 YFSETQ.

The chain couples TRBV6-5 to TRBJ2-7, with 9 nucleotides matching TRBD1. The CDR3 has 13 amino acids. V was pared by 6 bases and J by 3 bases, with 3 bases of the junction left unmatched. The V gene's germline CDR1 is MNHEY and CDR2 SVGAGI. CDR3 region: CASRRQGDYEQYF. DNA of the CDR3: TGTGCCAGCAGGAGACAGGGGGACTACGAGCAGTACTTC.

The rearrangement joins TRBV7-8 to TRBJ1-1; 8 nucleotides match TRBD1. Germline assignment: CDR1 SGHVS and CDR2 FQNEAQ. The CDR3 has 14 amino acids. V lost 8 bases to trimming and J lost 4 bases; unmatched junction nucleotides: 9. CDR3: CASARGRGGTEAFF. The DNA of the CDR3 is TGTGCCAGCGCCAGGGGGCGCGGGGGCACTGAAGCTTTCTTT.

The V and J genes are TRBV9 and TRBJ2-7, with 7 bases matching TRBD2. With V trimmed by 1 base and J by 2 bases, 6 bases remained unmatched. Germline loops: CDR1 SGDLS, CDR2 YYNGEE. The CDR3 is 15 amino acids. CDR3 nucleotide sequence: TGTGCCAGCAGCGTATCGGGAGGAGCCCCCTACGAGCAGTACTTC. Translation gives CASSVSGGAPYEQYF.

The genes are TRBV11-3 and TRBJ2-7, with TRBD1 matching over 7 bases. CDR1 SGHNT and CDR2 YENEEA come from the germline V gene. The CDR3 covers 14 residues. V was clipped by 5 bases and J by 3 bases; unmatched bases: 7. CDR3 bases: TGTGCCAGCAGCGAGGGACCAGGGGGCTACGAGCAGTACTTC. It yields the protein CASSEGPGGYEQYF.

The gene calls are TRBV6-5 and TRBJ2-5; D unresolved. The CDR3 is 12 amino acids. The V and J ends lost 6 bases and 3 bases respectively, with 8 bases between them. The germline V gene encodes CDR1 MNHEY and CDR2 SVGAGI. The CDR3, as DNA: TGTGCCAGCAGGGTAGGAGAAGAGACCCAGTACTTC. It yields the protein CASRVGEETQYF.

The chain uses TRBV9 and TRBJ2-1; 9 bases are a match to TRBD1. V trimming: 0 bases; J trimming: 4 bases; junction bases outside the gene matches: 2. Germline CDR1 is SGDLS and CDR2 is YYNGEE. CDR3 size: 15 residues. CDR3 region: CASSVGDREYNEQFF. The CDR3 DNA reads as TGTGCCAGCAGCGTAGGGGACAGGGAGTACAATGAGCAGTTCTTC. The entire variable domain, with the rest obtained from reference TRBV9 and TRBJ2-1, is as follows: DSGVTQTPKHLITATGQRVTLRCSPRSGDLSVYWYQQSLDQGLQFLIQYYNGEERAKGNILERFSAQQFPDLHSELNLSSLELGDSALYFCASSVGDREYNEQFFGPGTRLTVL.

The chain recombines TRBV5-1 with TRBJ2-3; 9 positions match TRBD1. Germline CDR1 SGHRS, CDR2 YFSETQ. Trimming removed 0 bases from V and 2 bases from J; junction bases left unmatched: 4. The CDR3 is made up of 16 amino acids. The CDR3 nucleotides are TGCGCCAGCAGCTTGGCCGGGACAGGGAACACAGATACGCAGTATTTT. Translation: CASSLAGTGNTDTQYF. Looking up the rest from reference TRBV5-1 and TRBJ2-3 gives the full variable domain: KAGVTQTPRYLIKTRGQQVTLSCSPISGHRSVSWYQQTPGQGLQFLFEYFSETQRNKGNFPGRFSGRQFSNSRSEMNVSTLELGDSALYLCASSLAGTGNTDTQYFGPGTRLTVL.

This CDR3 is CASSLAGQNIQYF. CDR3 DNA: TGTGCCAGCAGCTTAGCGGGACAGAACATTCAGTACTTC. The V gene is TRBV7-9, the J gene TRBJ2-4, with 7 bases identical to TRBD1. The ends lost 0 bases at V and 7 bases at J; junction bases unmatched: 0. Germline CDR1 and CDR2: SEHNR and FQNEAQ (reference sequence). CDR3 length: 13 residues.